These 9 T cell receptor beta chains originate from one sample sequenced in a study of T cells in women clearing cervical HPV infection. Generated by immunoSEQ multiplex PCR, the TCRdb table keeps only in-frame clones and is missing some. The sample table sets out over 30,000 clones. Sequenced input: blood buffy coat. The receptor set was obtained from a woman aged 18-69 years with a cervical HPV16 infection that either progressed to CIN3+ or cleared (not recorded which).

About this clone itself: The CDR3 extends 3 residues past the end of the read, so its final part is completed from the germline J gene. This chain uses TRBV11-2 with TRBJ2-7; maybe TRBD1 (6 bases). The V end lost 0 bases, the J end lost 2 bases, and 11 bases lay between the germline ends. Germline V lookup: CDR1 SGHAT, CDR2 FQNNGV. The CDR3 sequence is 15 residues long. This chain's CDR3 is CASSLEFGDTYEQYF. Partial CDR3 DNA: TGTGCCAGCAGCTTAGAATTCGGGGACACCTACGAG.

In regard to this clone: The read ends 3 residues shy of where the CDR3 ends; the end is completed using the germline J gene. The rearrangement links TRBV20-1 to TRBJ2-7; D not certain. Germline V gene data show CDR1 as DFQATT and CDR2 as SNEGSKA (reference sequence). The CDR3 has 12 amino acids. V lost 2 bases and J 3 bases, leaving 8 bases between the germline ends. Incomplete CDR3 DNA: TGCAGTGCTAGAATCCAGGACTACGAG. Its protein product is CSARIQDYE. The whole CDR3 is CSARIQDYEQYF.

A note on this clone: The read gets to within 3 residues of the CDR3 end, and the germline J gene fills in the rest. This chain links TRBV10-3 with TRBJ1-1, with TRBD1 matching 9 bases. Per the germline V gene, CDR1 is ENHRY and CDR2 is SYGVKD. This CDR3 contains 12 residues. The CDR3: CAISEGQGEAFF. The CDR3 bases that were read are TGTGCCATCAGTGAGGGACAGGGGGAA.

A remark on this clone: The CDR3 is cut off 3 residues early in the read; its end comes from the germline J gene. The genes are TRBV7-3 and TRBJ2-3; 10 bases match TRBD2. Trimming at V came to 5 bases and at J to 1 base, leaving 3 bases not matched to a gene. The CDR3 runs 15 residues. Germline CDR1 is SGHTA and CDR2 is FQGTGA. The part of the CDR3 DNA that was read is TGTGCCAGCAGCCCCGGGACTAGCGGCACAGATACG. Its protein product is CASSPGTSGTDT. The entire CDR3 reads CASSPGTSGTDTQYF. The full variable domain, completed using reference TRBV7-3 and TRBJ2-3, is GAGVSQTPSNKVTEKGKYVELRCDPISGHTALYWYRQSLGQGPEFLIYFQGTGAADDSGLPNDRFFAVRPEGSVSTLKIQRTERGDSAVYLCASSPGTSGTDTQYFGPGTRLTVL.

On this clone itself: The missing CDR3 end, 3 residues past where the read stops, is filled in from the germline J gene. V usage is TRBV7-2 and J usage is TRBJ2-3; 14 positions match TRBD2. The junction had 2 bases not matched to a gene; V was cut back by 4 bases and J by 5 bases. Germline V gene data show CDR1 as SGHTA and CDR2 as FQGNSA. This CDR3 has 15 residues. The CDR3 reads CASSSTSGGGDTQYF. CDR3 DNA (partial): TGTGCCAGCAGCTCGACTAGCGGGGGGGGAGATACG.

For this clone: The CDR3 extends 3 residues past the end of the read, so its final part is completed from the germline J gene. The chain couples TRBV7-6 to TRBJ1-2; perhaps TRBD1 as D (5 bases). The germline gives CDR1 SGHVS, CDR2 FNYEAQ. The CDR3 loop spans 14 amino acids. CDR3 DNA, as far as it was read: TGTGCCAGCAGCTTAGGGGGCTTACTGTACGAC. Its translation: CASSLGGLLYD. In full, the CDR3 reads CASSLGGLLYDYTF.

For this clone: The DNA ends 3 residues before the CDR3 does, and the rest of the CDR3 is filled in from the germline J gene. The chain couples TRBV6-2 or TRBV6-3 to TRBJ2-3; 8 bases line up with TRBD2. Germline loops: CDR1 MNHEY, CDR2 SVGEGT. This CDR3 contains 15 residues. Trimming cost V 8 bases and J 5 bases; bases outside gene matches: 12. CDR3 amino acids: CASRSGFAGGDTQYF. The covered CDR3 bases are TGTGCCAGCCGGTCAGGTTTTGCGGGAGGAGATACG.

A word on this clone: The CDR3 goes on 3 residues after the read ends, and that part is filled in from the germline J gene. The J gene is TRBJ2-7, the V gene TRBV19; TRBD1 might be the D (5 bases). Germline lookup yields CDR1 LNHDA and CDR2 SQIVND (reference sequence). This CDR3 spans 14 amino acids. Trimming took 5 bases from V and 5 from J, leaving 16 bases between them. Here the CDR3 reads CASSPNGVGDEQYF. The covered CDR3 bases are TGTGCCAGTAGTCCCAATGGGGTAGGGGACGAG.

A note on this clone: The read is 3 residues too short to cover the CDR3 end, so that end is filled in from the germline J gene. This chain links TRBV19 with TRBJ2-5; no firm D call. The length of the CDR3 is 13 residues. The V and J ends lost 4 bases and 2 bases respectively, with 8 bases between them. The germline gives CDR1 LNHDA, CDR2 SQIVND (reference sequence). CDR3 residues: CASSRAVQETQYF. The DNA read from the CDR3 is TGTGCCAGTAGTAGGGCAGTTCAAGAGACC.